This TCR beta chain was sequenced for a study of cytomegalovirus exposure and HLA in healthy donors. To note about this clone: Its antigen remains unidentified. Other nucleotide sequences from this sample produce the same CDR3.

General study results and limits: Reportedly, TCR beta sequences accurately predicted HLA-A and HLA-B alleles in most subjects.

The donors comprised healthy bone marrow donors. PCR employed 60 Vbeta and 13 Jbeta primers. Per the original data handling: Later, an analysis found approximately 80 million unique TCR beta chains, and approximately 10 million of these were shared. The protocol was immunoSEQ multiplex PCR, while the TCRdb copy is restricted to in-frame clones and leaves out a portion. For V, J and clone size, that table is used; D and trimming come from the DNA. The table has about 220,000 clones, over 60% seen once. The germline V gene encodes CDR1 MDHEN and CDR2 SYDVKM. The V gene lost 1 base and the J gene lost 8 bases, with 5 bases spanning the gap. The CDR3 length is 12 residues.

This receptor was identified in a man younger than 30 in good health and CMV-seronegative. The chain recombines TRBV28 with TRBJ1-4; D unresolved. The specimen was PBMCs. The CDR3 loop reads CASSLSLEKLFF. The CDR3 DNA sequence: TGTGCCAGCAGTTTATCCCTAGAAAAACTGTTTTTT.